The 18 T cell receptor beta chains given below trace back to one sample, sequenced in a study of Ad26.COV2.S vaccination and SARS-CoV-2 variants. As for treatment: 19 received Ad26.COV2.S at low or high dose, single or two shots; roughly five received placebo; per-sample allocation not given. At day 63 after the first vaccine or placebo injection, samples were drawn. The repertoire was sequenced with immunoSEQ multiplex PCR; TCRdb's copy has only in-frame clones and lacks some. Here the sample spans about 680,000 clones, 80% to 90% being singletons. Source: peripheral blood, taken in a trial of Ad26.COV2.S vaccine versus placebo. The receptors were gathered from a person aged 18-65 years who received the Ad26.COV2.S COVID-19 vaccine or a placebo.

This clone was seen only once. The V gene is TRBV7-2, the J gene TRBJ2-1; perhaps D is TRBD1 or TRBD2 (5 bases each). The CDR3 consists of 11 residues. The germline V and J ends were trimmed by 1 base and 14 bases, with 9 bases remaining between them. From germline, CDR1 is SGHTA and CDR2 FQGNSA. In DNA, the CDR3 is TGTGCCAGCAGCTTAGAGACAGCGGAGTTCTTC. Translating gives CASSLETAEFF.

The V call is TRBV5-1, the J call TRBJ1-6; D unclear. Trimming shortened V by 3 bases and J by 7 bases, and 14 bases separated the two germline ends. CDR1 SGHRS and CDR2 YFSETQ come from the germline V gene. This CDR3 has 15 amino acids. Here the CDR3 DNA reads TGCGCCAGCAGCTCGTCCCAGCGGAAAAATTCACCCCTCCACTTT. It encodes CASSSSQRKNSPLHF.

The chain combines TRBV6-2 or TRBV6-3 with TRBJ1-1; D gene ambiguous. V gave up 4 bases and J gave up 1 base, with 10 bases separating them. Germline-derived CDR1 and CDR2 are MNHEY and SVGEGT. The CDR3 has 14 residues. The CDR3 region is CASSLNTENTEAFF. As DNA, the CDR3 is TGTGCCAGCAGTTTGAACACAGAGAACACTGAAGCTTTCTTT.

The rearrangement links TRBV5-1 to TRBJ1-2, with D possibly being TRBD1 (6 bases). Germline V gene sequence: CDR1 SGHRS, CDR2 YFSETQ. V dropped 0 bases and J dropped 8 bases, with 14 bases sitting between them. The CDR3 covers 14 residues. CDR3 nucleotides: TGCGCCAGCAGCTTGGGGACAGCCGGCGTGGGCTACACCTTC. The encoded protein is CASSLGTAGVGYTF.

On this clone itself: The same CDR3 is also encoded by other DNA sequences in this sample. V usage is TRBV5-1 and J usage is TRBJ2-2; D is undetermined. This CDR3 contains 13 residues. Deletions cut 3 bases from V and 6 bases from J, with 9 bases between. Germline assignment: CDR1 SGHRS and CDR2 YFSETQ. In nucleotides, the CDR3 is TGCGCCAGCAGCTCCCCTGGGGCCGGGGAGCTGTTTTTT. Amino acid sequence: CASSSPGAGELFF.

This chain links TRBV13 with TRBJ1-1; D gene unclear. Trimming pared 0 bases from V and 12 bases from J, leaving 14 bases between. The CDR3 loop spans 13 amino acids. Germline loops: CDR1 PRHDT, CDR2 FYEKMQ (reference sequence). CDR3: CASSLGRPPNPFF. The CDR3 region has the DNA TGTGCCAGCAGCTTAGGGAGACCCCCTAACCCTTTCTTT.

This chain uses TRBV7-2 with TRBJ2-5; tentatively, D is TRBD1 (6 bases). Trimming removed 3 bases from V and 1 base from J, with 12 bases in between. The CDR3 is 15 amino acids. Germline V gives CDR1 SGHTA, CDR2 FQGNSA. The CDR3 DNA reads TGTGCCAGCAGCTTTAGTAACAGGGCCCAAGAGACCCAGTACTTC. As protein: CASSFSNRAQETQYF.

This chain joins TRBV25-1 and TRBJ1-1; no reliable D call. There are 15 residues in the CDR3. The V gene lost 0 bases and the J gene lost 1 base, with 9 bases spanning the gap. The germline V gene has CDR1 MGHDK and CDR2 SYGVNS. CDR3 region: CASSEYGMQNTEAFF. The CDR3 region has the DNA TGTGCCAGCAGTGAATATGGGATGCAGAACACTGAAGCTTTCTTT.

The V call is TRBV4-3, the J call TRBJ1-5; no firm D call. Germline V gene lookup returns CDR1 LGHNA and CDR2 YSLEER. V lost 0 bases and J lost 9, with 15 bases in between. The CDR3 consists of 15 residues. The CDR3 protein is CASSQDVLDGLPQHF. DNA for the CDR3: TGCGCCAGCAGCCAAGACGTTCTCGATGGATTGCCCCAGCATTTT.

V gene TRBV7-2 combines with J gene TRBJ1-1, with TRBD1 as a possible D gene (5 bases). The CDR3 loop spans 13 amino acids. Germline V gives CDR1 SGHTA, CDR2 FQGNSA. Trimming took off 8 bases at V and 7 bases at J, with 17 bases between the two ends. CDR3: CASLRGGGDEAFF. CDR3 sequence (DNA): TGTGCCAGCTTGCGGGGGGGAGGTGATGAAGCTTTCTTT.

This chain connects TRBV5-1 to TRBJ1-2, with 7 bases lining up with TRBD1. The junction had 13 bases not matched to a gene; V was cut back by 4 bases and J by 4 bases. Per the germline V gene, CDR1 is SGHRS and CDR2 is YFSETQ. This CDR3 contains 16 residues. CDR3 sequence reads: CASSLFAGTDPYGYTF. The CDR3 nucleotides are TGCGCCAGCAGCCTCTTTGCCGGGACAGATCCCTATGGCTACACCTTC.

A word on this clone: This same CDR3 is encoded by further DNA sequences in the sample. The chain employs TRBV20-1 and TRBJ2-7, with no clear D. In germline, CDR1 is DFQATT, CDR2 SNEGSKA (reference sequence). The CDR3 spans 11 residues. Trimming stripped 6 bases from V and 2 bases from J, with 8 bases between. CDR3: CSAGPAYEQYF. The CDR3 nucleotides are TGCAGTGCCGGGCCGGCCTACGAGCAGTACTTC.

The J gene is TRBJ2-5, the V gene TRBV24-1; 14 bases agree with TRBD2. Germline V gives CDR1 KGHDR, CDR2 SFDVKD. V dropped 10 bases and J dropped 4; count of bases not matched to a gene: 7. The CDR3 spans 15 residues. The chain's CDR3 is CATGLAGVGSETQYF. CDR3 nucleotides: TGTGCCACGGGACTAGCGGGAGTTGGGTCAGAGACCCAGTACTTC.

This chain joins TRBV5-6 and TRBJ2-5, with a tentative D call TRBD2 (5 bases). CDR3 length equals 14 residues. Trimming pared 4 bases from V and 3 bases from J, leaving 13 bases between. The V gene's germline CDR1 is SGHDT and CDR2 YYEEEE. The CDR3 bases are TGTGCCAGCAGCGCACGGACTGCCGAAGAGACCCAGTACTTC. Amino acids: CASSARTAEETQYF.

V usage is TRBV25-1 and J usage is TRBJ2-1, with D possibly being TRBD2 (6 bases). This CDR3 is 14 amino acids long. The V gene's germline CDR1 is MGHDK and CDR2 SYGVNS. V lost 7 bases and J 8 bases, leaving 18 bases between the germline ends. As DNA, the CDR3 is TGTGCCAGCAAATTTGCGGGATGGGGAGATGAGCAGTTCTTC. Encoded protein: CASKFAGWGDEQFF.

The J gene is TRBJ2-7, the V gene TRBV7-2; D may be TRBD1 (6 bases). Between the trimmed V and J ends, which lost 2 bases and 1 base, there was a span of 12 bases. CDR3 length: 15 residues. Germline values: CDR1 SGHTA, CDR2 FQGNSA. The CDR3 protein is CASSLYQGQSYEQYF. The CDR3 DNA sequence: TGTGCCAGCAGCTTATACCAGGGGCAATCCTACGAGCAGTACTTC. Full variable domain (remainder filled in from reference TRBV7-2 and TRBJ2-7): GAGVSQSPSNKVTEKGKDVELRCDPISGHTALYWYRQSLGQGLEFLIYFQGNSAPDKSGLPSDRFSAERTGGSVSTLTIQRTQQEDSAVYLCASSLYQGQSYEQYFGPGTRLTVT.

In DNA, the CDR3 is TGTGCCAGCAGTGCATATAGCGGGGGGACGGGCAAAAACATTCAGTACTTC. This encodes CASSAYSGGTGKNIQYF. The chain couples TRBV6-1 to TRBJ2-4; 10 positions agree with TRBD2. The germline CDR1 and CDR2 sequences are MNHNS and SASEGT. This CDR3 is built from 17 residues. Trimming removed 4 bases from V and 3 bases from J; junction bases left unmatched: 9.

This chain connects TRBV9 to TRBJ1-5; D ambiguous. Germline CDR1 SGDLS, CDR2 YYNGEE. The CDR3 loop spans 15 amino acids. The ends were cut back, 1 base at V and 5 bases at J, with 13 bases in the middle. CDR3 sequence: CASSVTGSSDQPQHF. CDR3 DNA sequence: TGTGCCAGCAGCGTAACGGGGTCCTCGGATCAGCCCCAGCATTTT.